Shown below are 27 T cell receptor beta chains from a single sample sequenced in a study of monozygotic twins with inflammatory bowel disease. No DNA is given; TCRdb re-called the 5' RACE reads and lists each CDR3 protein once. This repertoire includes hundreds of thousands of distinct CDR3 sequences. Specimen: blood. The receptors were gathered from a human donor with ulcerative colitis or Crohn's disease, or a healthy co-twin of an affected twin (not recorded which).

The genes are TRBV5-1 and TRBJ2-7; TCRdb calls TRBD2, which cannot be checked without DNA. The CDR3 covers 16 residues. From germline, CDR1 is SGHRS and CDR2 YFSETQ. The CDR3 protein is CASSPMTSGSVYEQYF.

The V and J genes are TRBV5-1 and TRBJ2-1; no DNA is available, so the TRBD2 call from TCRdb remains unchecked. In germline, CDR1 is SGHRS, CDR2 YFSETQ. This CDR3 spans 15 amino acids. CDR3 protein: CASSLGSENPHEQFF.

This chain joins TRBV14 and TRBJ2-3; the D call of TRBD2 rests on TCRdb alone, since no DNA is present to check it. Germline V gene data show CDR1 as SGHDN and CDR2 as FVKESK. The CDR3 extends over 15 amino acids. CDR3 in amino acids: CASSQGTSGKVTQYF.

The gene calls are TRBV5-1 and TRBJ1-2; no DNA is available, so the TRBD1 call from TCRdb remains unchecked. CDR1 is SGHRS, CDR2 YFSETQ, per germline. This CDR3 region has 15 residues. CDR3 sequence reads: CASSLGQGLPYGYTF.

V and J are TRBV4-2 and TRBJ1-2. Germline V gives CDR1 LGHNA, CDR2 YNFKEQ. CDR3 length: 14 residues. CDR3 in amino acids: CASSQERVYYGYTF.

The V gene is TRBV12-3 or TRBV12-4, the J gene TRBJ2-7. This CDR3 is 14 amino acids long. CDR3 amino acids: CASSLAAANYEQYF.

The chain carries TRBV5-1 and TRBJ2-6; TCRdb designates TRBD2, a call that cannot be tested without DNA. Germline-derived CDR1 and CDR2 are SGHRS and YFSETQ. CDR3 length: 15 residues. The CDR3 loop is CASSWRTTGANVLTF. Based on the CDR3 plus reference TRBV5-1 and TRBJ2-6, the full variable domain is KAGVTQTPRYLIKTRGQQVTLSCSPISGHRSVSWYQQTPGQGLQFLFEYFSETQRNKGNFPGRFSGRQFSNSRSEMNVSTLELGDSALYLCASSWRTTGANVLTFGAGSRLTVL.

The chain joins TRBV5-1 to TRBJ2-2; no DNA is available, so the TRBD1 call from TCRdb remains unchecked. The CDR3 has 15 residues. Germline V gives CDR1 SGHRS, CDR2 YFSETQ. CDR3 sequence reads: CASSLITGNTGELFF.

This chain joins TRBV12-3 or TRBV12-4 and TRBJ1-4; with no DNA, the TCRdb D assignment of TRBD1 cannot be verified. CDR3 size: 15 residues. The CDR3 reads CASSQRAGSQRKLFF.

V usage is TRBV20-1 and J usage is TRBJ2-1; TCRdb returns TRBD1, unconfirmable since there is no DNA. The CDR3 is 12 amino acids. CDR1 and CDR2 (germline): DFQATT, SNEGSKA (reference sequence). The CDR3: CSARTLTGQQFF.

CDR3 amino acids: CASHSGAGTQYF. The J gene is TRBJ2-5, the V gene TRBV5-1; the D call of TRBD2 rests on TCRdb alone, since no DNA is present to check it. Germline V lookup: CDR1 SGHRS, CDR2 YFSETQ. This CDR3 has 12 amino acids.

Here the CDR3 reads CASSSAPPLGTQYF. The genes are TRBV6-6 and TRBJ2-5; TCRdb designates TRBD1, a call that cannot be tested without DNA. The CDR3 sequence is 14 residues long. Germline CDR1 and CDR2: MNHNY and SVGAGI (reference sequence).

This CDR3 is CASSSQLESGELFF. The chain carries TRBV5-1 and TRBJ2-2; TCRdb gives TRBD2 as the D gene, but with no DNA this cannot be confirmed. CDR1 and CDR2 (germline): SGHRS, YFSETQ. This CDR3 has 14 amino acids.

The rearrangement links TRBV7-2 to TRBJ1-6; TCRdb calls TRBD1, which cannot be checked without DNA. The CDR3 covers 17 residues. Germline-derived CDR1 and CDR2 are SGHTA and FQGNSA. The CDR3 protein is CASSSPEDREHNSPLHF.

The V call is TRBV30, the J call TRBJ1-1. Germline loops: CDR1 GTSNPN, CDR2 SVGIG (reference sequence). The CDR3 is 13 residues long. The chain's CDR3 is CAWVDGVWTEAFF.

The chain links TRBV3-1 to TRBJ1-1. Looked up from germline, CDR1 is LGHDT and CDR2 is YNNKEL (reference sequence). This CDR3 contains 13 residues. CDR3 loop: CASSQGGDTEAFF.

V gene TRBV4-3 combines with J gene TRBJ2-5; the D call of TRBD2 rests on TCRdb alone, since no DNA is present to check it. The CDR3 totals 14 residues. Germline values: CDR1 LGHNA, CDR2 YSLEER. CDR3 amino acids: CASSFRLAGETQYF.

The CDR3 protein is CASSFSSWVLAGDTGELFF. The rearrangement joins TRBV11-1 to TRBJ2-2; TCRdb picks TRBD2, but there is no DNA to check that call. The CDR3 is made up of 19 amino acids. Germline V gene sequence: CDR1 SGHAT, CDR2 FQDESV (reference sequence).

The rearrangement joins TRBV5-6 to TRBJ2-7; TCRdb selects TRBD2, and the lack of DNA leaves this call unchecked. This CDR3 spans 14 amino acids. The germline V gene encodes CDR1 SGHDT and CDR2 YYEEEE. CDR3: CASSFDGEAYEQYF.

The chain couples TRBV24-1 to TRBJ2-7; TCRdb indicates TRBD1, and absent DNA this call remains unverified. The CDR3 extends over 12 amino acids. In germline, CDR1 is KGHDR, CDR2 SFDVKD. CDR3 protein: CATSDARLVQYF.

The gene calls are TRBV28 and TRBJ2-3; checking the TCRdb D call of TRBD1 is not possible without DNA. The CDR3 runs 12 residues. Germline CDR1 reads MDHEN; CDR2 reads SYDVKM. The CDR3 protein is CASQGAADTQYF.

J is TRBJ1-4 and V is TRBV5-1; the TCRdb call, TRBD1, lacks DNA for checking. The CDR3 runs to 15 residues. CDR1 SGHRS and CDR2 YFSETQ come from the germline V gene. CDR3 sequence reads: CASSSSMGAQVKLFF.

The gene calls are TRBV20-1 and TRBJ2-1; the TCRdb D gene call, TRBD2, has no DNA to confirm it. Germline values: CDR1 DFQATT, CDR2 SNEGSKA (reference sequence). The CDR3 runs 16 residues. The CDR3: CSASSLTSGGRDEQFF.

J is TRBJ2-7 and V is TRBV5-1. Germline values: CDR1 SGHRS, CDR2 YFSETQ. The CDR3 is 12 residues long. This CDR3 reads CASSLGRAEQYF.

The CDR3 spells CASSQDRRSYYEQYF. The genes are TRBV4-3 and TRBJ2-7. This CDR3 is 15 amino acids long. Germline V gives CDR1 LGHNA, CDR2 YSLEER.

The chain combines TRBV11-1 with TRBJ2-6; TCRdb names TRBD2, which stays unverified in the absence of DNA. The CDR3 extends over 19 amino acids. Germline V gives CDR1 SGHAT, CDR2 FQDESV (reference sequence). CDR3 protein: CASSLTKGLAVSGANVLTF.

The V gene is TRBV28, the J gene TRBJ1-5; TCRdb proposes TRBD1, but this gene call is untestable without DNA. This CDR3 is 13 amino acids long. Germline-derived CDR1 and CDR2 are MDHEN and SYDVKM. CDR3 region: CASRGQSNQPQHF.